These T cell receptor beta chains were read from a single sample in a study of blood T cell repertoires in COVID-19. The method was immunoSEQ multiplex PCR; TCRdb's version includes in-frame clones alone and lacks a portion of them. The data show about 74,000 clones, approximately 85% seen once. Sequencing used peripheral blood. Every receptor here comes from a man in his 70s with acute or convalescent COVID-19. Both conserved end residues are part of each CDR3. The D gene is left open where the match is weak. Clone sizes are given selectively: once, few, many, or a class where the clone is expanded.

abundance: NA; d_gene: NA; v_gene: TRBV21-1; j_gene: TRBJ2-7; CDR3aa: CASSPGGVRRNEQYF; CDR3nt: TGTGCCAGCAGCCCTGGGGGGGTGAGACGGAACGAGCAGTACTTC
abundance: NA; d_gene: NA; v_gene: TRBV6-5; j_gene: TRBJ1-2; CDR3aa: CAVPNGGYGYTF; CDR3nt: TGTGCCGTCCCCAACGGCGGGTATGGCTACACCTTC
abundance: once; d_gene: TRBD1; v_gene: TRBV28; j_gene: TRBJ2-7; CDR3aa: CASSAIRGQGYEQYF; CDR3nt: TGTGCCAGCAGCGCAATTAGGGGACAGGGCTACGAGCAGTACTTC
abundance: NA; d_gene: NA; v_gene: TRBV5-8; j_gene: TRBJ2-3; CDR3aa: CASSPQGGTQYF; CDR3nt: TGTGCCAGCAGCCCCCAGGGAGGTACGCAGTATTTT
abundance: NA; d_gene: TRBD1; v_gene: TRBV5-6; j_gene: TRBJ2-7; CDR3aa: CASSLGGQAYEQYF; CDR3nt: TGTGCCAGCAGCTTGGGTGGACAGGCCTACGAGCAGTACTTC
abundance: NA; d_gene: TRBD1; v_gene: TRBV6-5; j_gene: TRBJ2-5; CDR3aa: CANSLTGAGETQYF; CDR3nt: TGTGCCAACTCCTTGACAGGGGCGGGAGAGACCCAGTACTTC
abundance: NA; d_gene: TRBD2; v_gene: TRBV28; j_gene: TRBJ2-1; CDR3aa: CASSQTSGRAGEQFF; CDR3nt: TGTGCCAGCAGCCAAACTAGCGGGAGGGCCGGTGAGCAGTTCTTC
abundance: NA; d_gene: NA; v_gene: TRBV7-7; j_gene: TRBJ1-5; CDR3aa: CASSLGQGGQPQHF; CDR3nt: TGTGCTAGCAGCTTAGGGCAGGGAGGTCAGCCCCAGCATTTT
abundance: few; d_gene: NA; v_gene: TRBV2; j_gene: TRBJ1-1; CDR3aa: CASNTPYLNTEAFF; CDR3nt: TGTGCCAGCAACACCCCGTATCTTAACACTGAAGCTTTCTTT
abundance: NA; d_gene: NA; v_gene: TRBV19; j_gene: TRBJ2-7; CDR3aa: CASRDNSYEQYF; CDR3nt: TGTGCCAGCCGGGACAACTCCTACGAGCAGTACTTC
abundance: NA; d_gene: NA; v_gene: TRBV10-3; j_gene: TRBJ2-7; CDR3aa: CAISELGRADEQYF; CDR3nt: TGTGCCATCAGTGAGTTAGGCAGGGCGGACGAGCAGTACTTC
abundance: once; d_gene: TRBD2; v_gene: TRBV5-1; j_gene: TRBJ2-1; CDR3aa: CASSIPGTSGPSSYNEQFF; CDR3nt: TGCGCCAGCAGCATACCCGGGACTAGCGGGCCAAGCTCCTACAATGAGCAGTTCTTC
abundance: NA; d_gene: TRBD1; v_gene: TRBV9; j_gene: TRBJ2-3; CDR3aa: CASSVAQGLTDTQYF; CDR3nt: TGTGCCAGCAGCGTAGCACAGGGGTTAACAGATACGCAGTATTTT
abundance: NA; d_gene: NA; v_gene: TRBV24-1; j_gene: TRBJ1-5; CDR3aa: CATSDLQQGIQPQHF; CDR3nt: TGTGCCACCAGTGATTTGCAGCAGGGTATCCAGCCCCAGCATTTT
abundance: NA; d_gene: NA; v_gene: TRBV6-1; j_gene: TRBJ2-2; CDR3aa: CASSEQPGAGELFF; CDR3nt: TGTGCCAGCAGTGAACAGCCAGGGGCCGGGGAGCTGTTTTTT
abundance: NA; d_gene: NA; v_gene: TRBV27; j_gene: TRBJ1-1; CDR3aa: CASSLYSSLNTEAFF; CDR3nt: TGTGCCAGCAGTCTCTACAGCTCTCTGAACACTGAAGCTTTCTTT
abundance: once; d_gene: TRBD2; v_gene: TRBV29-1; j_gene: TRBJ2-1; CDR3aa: CSATSGYNEQFF; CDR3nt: TGCAGCGCTACTAGCGGTTACAATGAGCAGTTCTTC
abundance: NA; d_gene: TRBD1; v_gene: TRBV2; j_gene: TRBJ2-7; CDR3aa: CASRGDRTGEQYF; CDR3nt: TGTGCCAGCAGGGGGGACAGGACAGGCGAGCAGTACTTC
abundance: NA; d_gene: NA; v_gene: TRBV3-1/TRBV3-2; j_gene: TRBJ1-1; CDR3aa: CASTLKPNTEAFF; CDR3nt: TGTGCCAGCACCCTCAAGCCGAACACTGAAGCTTTCTTT
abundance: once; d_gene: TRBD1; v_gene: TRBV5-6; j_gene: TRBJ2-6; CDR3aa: CASSADRERAGANVLTF; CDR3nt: TGTGCCAGCAGCGCCGACAGGGAACGCGCTGGGGCCAACGTCCTGACTTTC
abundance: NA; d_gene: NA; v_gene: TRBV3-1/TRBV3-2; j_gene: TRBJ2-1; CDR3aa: CASSQTRANNEQFF; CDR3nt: TGTGCCAGCAGCCAAACCAGGGCGAACAATGAGCAGTTCTTC
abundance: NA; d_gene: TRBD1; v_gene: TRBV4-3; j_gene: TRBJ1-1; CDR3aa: CASSQVWGQRAPEAFF; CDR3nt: TGCGCCAGCAGCCAAGTCTGGGGACAGCGGGCTCCTGAAGCTTTCTTT
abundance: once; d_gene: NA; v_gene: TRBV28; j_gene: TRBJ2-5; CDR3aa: CASSLRGPGQETQYF; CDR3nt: TGTGCCAGCAGTTTGAGAGGGCCCGGCCAAGAGACCCAGTACTTC
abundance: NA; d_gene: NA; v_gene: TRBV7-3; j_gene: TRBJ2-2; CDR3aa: CASSSGENTGELFF; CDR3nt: TGTGCCAGCAGCTCCGGGGAAAACACCGGGGAGCTGTTTTTT
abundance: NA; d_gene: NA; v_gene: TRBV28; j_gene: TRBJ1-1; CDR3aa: CASSDRSRRAFF; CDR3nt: TGTGCCAGCAGCGACAGGTCTCGGAGGGCTTTCTTT
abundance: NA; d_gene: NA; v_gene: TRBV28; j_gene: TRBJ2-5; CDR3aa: CASSGTEETQYF; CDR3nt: TGTGCCAGCAGTGGGACTGAAGAGACCCAGTACTTC
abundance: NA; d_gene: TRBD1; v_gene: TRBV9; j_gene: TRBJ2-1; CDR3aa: CASSSRTGSVYEQFF; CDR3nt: TGTGCCAGCAGCTCTCGGACAGGGTCTGTTTATGAGCAGTTCTTC
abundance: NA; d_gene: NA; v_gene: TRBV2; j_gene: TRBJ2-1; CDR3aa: CASSAWGSGNEQFF; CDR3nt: TGTGCCAGCAGTGCTTGGGGTAGCGGCAATGAGCAGTTCTTC